Below, 3 T cell receptor beta chains from the same sample are listed, as sequenced in a study of cytomegalovirus exposure and HLA in healthy donors. A multiplex PCR was run with 60 Vbeta primers and 13 Jbeta primers. Measured with immunoSEQ multiplex PCR; TCRdb has only the in-frame clones, and not every one. The sample gives about 130,000 clones, approximately 80% of which show up once; 5.5% to 7% is in the top ten. Source material: PBMCs. These receptors were taken from a woman in her forties in good health and CMV-seropositive.

The CDR3 sequence is CASSLFGPLAKNIQYF. CDR3 coding DNA: TGTGCCAGCAGTTTATTTGGGCCCTTAGCCAAAAACATTCAGTACTTC. The chain employs TRBV27 and TRBJ2-4, with no clear D. In germline, CDR1 is MNHEY, CDR2 SMNVEV (reference sequence). V was clipped by 1 base and J by 0 bases, with 10 bases between them. The CDR3 runs to 16 residues.

The rearrangement links TRBV7-2 to TRBJ2-7; the D is unclear. V lost 1 base and J 5 bases, leaving 18 bases between the germline ends. Germline V gives CDR1 SGHTA, CDR2 FQGNSA. This CDR3 has 16 residues. The CDR3 nucleotides are TGTGCCAGCAGCTTAGAGTCCCCCCTAGGAGCTCACGAGCAGTACTTC. Translated, it gives CASSLESPLGAHEQYF.

The chain combines TRBV6-5 with TRBJ2-5; no firm D call. The CDR3 is 10 residues long. The germline V gene encodes CDR1 MNHEY and CDR2 SVGAGI. V was trimmed by 6 bases and J by 4 bases, leaving 3 bases between them. The CDR3 DNA reads TGTGCCAGCAGCCGAGAGACCCAGTACTTC. Translated, it gives CASSRETQYF.